This entry describes one T cell receptor beta chain. This clonotype was observed a handful of times. Its antigen is currently not known. The record has no base qualities; no much larger clone is one base away. TCRdb records Illumina HiSeq 2500 as the sequencer. TCR beta libraries were prepared by quantitative 5'-RACE with molecular barcodes. The authors' analysis ran thus. To identify disease-linked TCR variants, a new computational method was used, one built on a probabilistic model of VDJ rearrangement. Starting from the raw public reads, TCRdb applied fastp trimming at Q25, assembled clones with MiXCR and retained in-frame beta chains. CDR3 protein sequences are deduplicated, and each keeps its most common genes and DNA. V and J calls and clone size were set by TCRdb, not the authors. The sample table lists approximately 440,000 distinct CDR3 sequences, about 15% of them with a count of one. Together, the top ten hold approximately 1% of the sample.

This entry comes from a study of CD8 T cells in ankylosing spondylitis (dated by TCRdb to 2016 to 2017). In the study overall: To find TCR variants linked to disease, the study profiled T cell receptor beta repertoires in ankylosing spondylitis patients and healthy donors. Peripheral blood was sampled, and synovial fluid was additionally collected from ankylosing spondylitis patients. The full study cohort was made up of under 30 ankylosing spondylitis patients and more than 90 healthy donors.

What the study reported, not specific to this receptor: Blood from ankylosing spondylitis patients appeared to be characterized by a TCR beta motif made up of under ten highly homologous amino acid variants. The disease-linked clones had a CD8+ phenotype and were found at relatively low frequencies in peripheral blood. Some motif variants had previously been reported in the synovial fluid and blood of reactive arthritis patients, which suggests shared mechanisms of disease initiation. The disease-linked clones were reported as significantly enriched in matched synovial fluid samples from ankylosing spondylitis patients.

CDR1 and CDR2 are read off the germline V gene as MGHRA and YSYEKL. There are 17 amino acids in the CDR3, from cysteine to phenylalanine inclusive. The kept DNA is CDR3 alone, 51 bases in frame from the first base. V is cut back by 3 bases and J by 3 bases, with 8 bases in the junction unmatched. The source is a male donor with ankylosing spondylitis. The specimen was blood, either unsorted or a sorted T cell fraction (not recorded which). The chain is encoded by TRBV4-1 joined to TRBJ2-1, with 10 junctional bases fitting TRBD2. The CDR3 reads CASSHVLAGALYNEQFF. The bases read TGCGCCAGCAGCCATGTTCTAGCGGGGGCCCTCTACAATGAGCAGTTCTTC.